A selection of T cell receptor beta chains follows, all from one sample in a study of blood T cell repertoires in COVID-19. The method was immunoSEQ multiplex PCR; TCRdb's version includes in-frame clones alone and lacks a portion of them. The sample has around 450,000 clones, roughly nine tenths seen once. The sequencing sample was made of PBMCs or T cells enriched from blood (not recorded which). Every receptor here comes from a young woman with acute COVID-19. Each CDR3 is given with its conserved first and last residue. D genes are given only for firm matches. Expanded clones get a size class; other rows say once, few or many, or leave the size out.

size | D | J | V | CDR3 | DNA
NA | NA | TRBJ1-1 | TRBV28 | CASKRQENTEAFF | TGTGCCAGCAAGAGACAGGAGAACACTGAAGCTTTCTTT
NA | TRBD1 | TRBJ2-3 | TRBV24-1 | CATSFGQGSDTQYF | TGTGCCACCAGTTTTGGACAGGGTTCGGATACGCAGTATTTT
NA | TRBD2 | TRBJ2-1 | TRBV19 | CASSPGGLHEQFF | TGTGCCAGTAGTCCGGGGGGGCTCCATGAGCAGTTCTTC
NA | TRBD1 | TRBJ1-1 | TRBV5-4 | CATKTGTGAFEAFF | TGTGCCACGAAAACCGGGACAGGCGCTTTTGAAGCTTTCTTT
once | NA | TRBJ2-7 | TRBV4-2 | CASSQGAHSTYEQYF | TGTGCCAGCAGCCAAGGGGCGCACTCTACCTACGAGCAGTACTTC
NA | NA | TRBJ1-6 | TRBV27 | CASSPDRKSPLHF | TGTGCCAGCAGTCCCGACAGAAAGTCACCCCTCCACTTT
once | TRBD2 | TRBJ2-7 | TRBV4-1 | CASSFRLAGPYEQYF | TGCGCCAGCAGTTTCAGACTAGCGGGTCCCTACGAGCAGTACTTC
NA | NA | TRBJ2-1 | TRBV29-1 | CSVVSKGISYNEQFF | TGCAGCGTTGTATCTAAGGGGATTTCCTACAATGAGCAGTTCTTC
NA | TRBD2 | TRBJ2-5 | TRBV28 | CASRKGRGQETQYF | TGTGCCAGCAGAAAGGGGAGGGGCCAAGAGACCCAGTACTTC
once | TRBD2 | TRBJ2-7 | TRBV5-5 | CASSLVLRLGGEQYF | TGTGCCAGCAGCTTGGTTCTCAGACTCGGGGGGGAGCAGTACTTC
NA | TRBD1 | TRBJ1-2 | TRBV7-2 | CASSFIEGADGYTF | TGTGCCAGCAGCTTTATCGAGGGGGCGGATGGCTACACCTTC
NA | TRBD2 | TRBJ2-2 | TRBV7-8 | CASSLTSANTGELFF | TGTGCCAGCAGCTTGACTAGCGCGAACACCGGGGAGCTGTTTTTT
NA | TRBD1 | TRBJ1-5 | TRBV7-3 | CASSLSGGGWEPQHF | TGTGCCAGCAGCTTGTCAGGGGGCGGTTGGGAGCCCCAGCATTTT
NA | NA | TRBJ1-1 | TRBV6-1 | CASSEALRGEAFF | TGTGCCAGCAGTGAAGCGCTTAGGGGGGAAGCTTTCTTT
NA | NA | TRBJ1-1 | TRBV4-1 | CASSPVPGTEAFF | TGCGCCAGCAGCCCAGTCCCAGGAACTGAAGCTTTCTTT
NA | TRBD2 | TRBJ2-5 | TRBV28 | CASDLAGGRETQYF | TGTGCCAGCGATTTAGCGGGAGGGCGGGAGACCCAGTACTTC
NA | TRBD1 | TRBJ1-6 | TRBV11-2 | CASSVRTGGISPLHF | TGTGCCAGCAGCGTACGAACAGGGGGAATTTCACCCCTCCACTTT
NA | TRBD2 | TRBJ2-3 | TRBV5-6 | CASSRTSGGLDTQYF | TGTGCCAGCAGCCGGACTAGCGGGGGTCTGGATACGCAGTATTTT
NA | TRBD2 | TRBJ2-3 | TRBV28 | CASSQDTLAVGDTQYF | TGTGCCAGCAGTCAAGATACACTAGCGGTTGGAGATACGCAGTATTTT
NA | NA | TRBJ1-4 | TRBV3-1/TRBV3-2 | CASSQDVGGLEKLFF | TGTGCCAGCAGCCAAGATGTTGGGGGGTTGGAAAAACTGTTTTTT
NA | NA | TRBJ2-7 | TRBV27 | CASSFRQSYEQYF | TGTGCCAGCAGTTTCCGACAGTCCTACGAGCAGTACTTC
NA | NA | TRBJ2-1 | TRBV6-4 | CASSDSRYSEQFF | TGTGCCAGCAGTGACTCGAGGTATAGTGAGCAGTTCTTC
NA | NA | TRBJ2-7 | TRBV6-2/TRBV6-3 | CASSSFLLASYEQYF | TGTGCCAGCAGTTCCTTTTTGCTAGCCTCCTACGAGCAGTACTTC
NA | NA | TRBJ2-1 | TRBV19 | CASRIGGTEQFF | TGTGCCAGCCGTATAGGCGGGACTGAGCAGTTCTTC
NA | NA | TRBJ2-2 | TRBV29-1 | CSGIMRESVHGELFF | TGCAGCGGAATTATGAGGGAGTCCGTTCACGGGGAGCTGTTTTTT
few | NA | TRBJ2-1 | TRBV28 | CASSLFGVLYQFF | TGTGCCAGCAGTTTATTCGGGGTCCTATACCAGTTCTTC
NA | TRBD1 | TRBJ2-7 | TRBV15 | CATSRGTGRYEQYF | TGTGCCACCAGCAGGGGGACAGGGAGATACGAGCAGTACTTC